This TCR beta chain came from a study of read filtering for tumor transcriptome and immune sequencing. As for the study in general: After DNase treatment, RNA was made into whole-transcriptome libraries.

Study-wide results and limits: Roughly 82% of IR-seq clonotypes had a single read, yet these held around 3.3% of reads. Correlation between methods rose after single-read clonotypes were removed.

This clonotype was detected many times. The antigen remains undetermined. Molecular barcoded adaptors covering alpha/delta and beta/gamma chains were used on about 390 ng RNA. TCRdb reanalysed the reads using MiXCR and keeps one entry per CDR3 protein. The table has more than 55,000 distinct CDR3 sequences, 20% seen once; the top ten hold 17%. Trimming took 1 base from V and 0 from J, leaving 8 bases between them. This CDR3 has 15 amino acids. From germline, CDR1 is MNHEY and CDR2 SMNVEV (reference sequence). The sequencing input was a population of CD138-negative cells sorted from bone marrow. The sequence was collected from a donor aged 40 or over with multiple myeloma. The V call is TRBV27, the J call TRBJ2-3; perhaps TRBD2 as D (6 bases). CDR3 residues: CASSLFGTSTDTQYF. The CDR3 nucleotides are TGTGCCAGCAGTTTATTCGGGACTAGCACAGATACGCAGTATTTT.